These T cell receptor beta chains were read from a single sample in a study of CD8+CD57+ T cells in acquired aplastic anemia. TCRdb re-called the reads with MiXCR, one entry per CDR3 protein. The table has roughly 260,000 distinct CDR3 sequences, around 46% seen once; the top ten hold about 7.8%. The sequencing sample was made of sorted CD4+, CD8+, or CD8+CD57+ T cells (not recorded which) from PBMCs. The source of these receptors is a human donor with aplastic anemia. Each CDR3 is given with its conserved first and last residue. The order of the fields is D gene, V gene, clone size, J gene, CDR3 DNA, CDR3 protein. A D gene is named only where the DNA matches it firmly. Size values are once, few and many counts, or a class for expanded clones, and some rows have none.

d_gene: -; v_gene: TRBV24-1; abundance: -; j_gene: TRBJ1-2; CDR3nt: TGTGCCACCAGCCCACAGGGACCGAGGGATGGCTACACCTTC; CDR3aa: CATSPQGPRDGYTF
d_gene: -; v_gene: TRBV9; abundance: many; j_gene: TRBJ2-2; CDR3nt: TGTGCCAGCAGCATCAGCCGGGACTTGTCTGCGAACACCGGGGAGCTGTTTTTT; CDR3aa: CASSISRDLSANTGELFF
d_gene: -; v_gene: TRBV29-1; abundance: -; j_gene: TRBJ1-2; CDR3nt: TGCAGCGTTGTGGGGGCGGACTATGGCTACACCTTC; CDR3aa: CSVVGADYGYTF
d_gene: -; v_gene: TRBV24-1; abundance: few; j_gene: TRBJ2-1; CDR3nt: TGTGCCACCCAGGTAGACAATGAGCAGTTCTTC; CDR3aa: CATQVDNEQFF
d_gene: TRBD2; v_gene: TRBV7-9; abundance: once; j_gene: TRBJ2-1; CDR3nt: TGTGCCAGCAGCTCGGGAGGGCCGCGCGATGAGCAGTTCTTC; CDR3aa: CASSSGGPRDEQFF
d_gene: TRBD1; v_gene: TRBV20-1; abundance: -; j_gene: TRBJ2-7; CDR3nt: TGCAGTGCTAGAGATAGGGGACAGGGAGTCTACGAGCAGTACTTC; CDR3aa: CSARDRGQGVYEQYF
d_gene: -; v_gene: TRBV20-1; abundance: -; j_gene: TRBJ1-5; CDR3nt: TGCAGTGCTGACACCGGAGGGAACGGACAGCCCCAGCATTTT; CDR3aa: CSADTGGNGQPQHF
d_gene: TRBD1; v_gene: TRBV19; abundance: -; j_gene: TRBJ2-1; CDR3nt: TGTGCCAGTAGCGGGATTGACAGGGTCAATGAGCAGTTCTTC; CDR3aa: CASSGIDRVNEQFF
d_gene: -; v_gene: TRBV6-5; abundance: many; j_gene: TRBJ1-2; CDR3nt: TGTGCCAGCAGTTACTCTGAGATGGCTAACTATGGCTACACCTTC; CDR3aa: CASSYSEMANYGYTF
d_gene: -; v_gene: TRBV20-1; abundance: -; j_gene: TRBJ2-7; CDR3nt: TGCAGTGCAGGGGTTAACTACGAGCAGTACTTC; CDR3aa: CSAGVNYEQYF
d_gene: TRBD2; v_gene: TRBV7-2; abundance: few; j_gene: TRBJ2-7; CDR3nt: TGTGCCAGCAGCTTAGAGCCAACGGGAGGGCACGAGCAGTACTTC; CDR3aa: CASSLEPTGGHEQYF
d_gene: TRBD2; v_gene: TRBV20-1; abundance: many; j_gene: TRBJ2-1; CDR3nt: TGCAGTGCTAGAGATCTTGGTAGCGGGGGGCTAGAGCAGTTCTTC; CDR3aa: CSARDLGSGGLEQFF
d_gene: TRBD1; v_gene: TRBV25-1; abundance: -; j_gene: TRBJ1-1; CDR3nt: TGTGCCAGCAGTGACGACAGGGCGACGGGCACTGAAGCTTTCTTT; CDR3aa: CASSDDRATGTEAFF
d_gene: -; v_gene: TRBV9; abundance: many; j_gene: TRBJ1-5; CDR3nt: TGTGCCAGCACCCGGGGGAGGAAAAATAGCAATCAGCCCCAGCATTTT; CDR3aa: CASTRGRKNSNQPQHF
d_gene: TRBD1; v_gene: TRBV20-1; abundance: many; j_gene: TRBJ2-5; CDR3nt: TGCAGTGCTGCCCCGCGACCCGGACAGGGGCCACCTTCCCAAGAGACCCAGTACTTC; CDR3aa: CSAAPRPGQGPPSQETQYF
d_gene: -; v_gene: TRBV7-8; abundance: -; j_gene: TRBJ2-2; CDR3nt: TGTGCCAGCAGCGCTTCTTGGACTGGGGAGCTGTTTTTT; CDR3aa: CASSASWTGELFF
d_gene: -; v_gene: TRBV12-3/TRBV12-4; abundance: many; j_gene: TRBJ2-7; CDR3nt: TGTGCCAGCAGTTTGTATCAGGGAAATGCGTACGAGCAGTACTTC; CDR3aa: CASSLYQGNAYEQYF
d_gene: -; v_gene: TRBV5-6; abundance: -; j_gene: TRBJ1-4; CDR3nt: TGTGCCAGCAGCCCGCTTAGTCGGGCCGAAAAACTGTTTTTT; CDR3aa: CASSPLSRAEKLFF
d_gene: TRBD1; v_gene: TRBV25-1; abundance: -; j_gene: TRBJ1-2; CDR3nt: TGTGCCAGCAAAATAGGGACAGGACCATATGGCTACACCTTC; CDR3aa: CASKIGTGPYGYTF
d_gene: -; v_gene: TRBV15; abundance: -; j_gene: TRBJ2-7; CDR3nt: TGTGCCACCAGCAGAGGGGCCGTAACCTACGAGCAGTACTTC; CDR3aa: CATSRGAVTYEQYF
d_gene: -; v_gene: TRBV15; abundance: -; j_gene: TRBJ1-2; CDR3nt: TGTGCCACCAACAGAGACGGGGGGGGGGGCAACTATGGCTACACCTTC; CDR3aa: CATNRDGGGGNYGYTF
d_gene: -; v_gene: TRBV5-1; abundance: many; j_gene: TRBJ2-5; CDR3nt: TGTGCCAGCAGCTTACTAGAGACCCAGTACTTC; CDR3aa: CASSLLETQYF
d_gene: -; v_gene: TRBV6-6; abundance: many; j_gene: TRBJ2-5; CDR3nt: TGTGCCAGCAACCCCGGCCCTCCCCAGTACTTC; CDR3aa: CASNPGPPQYF
d_gene: -; v_gene: TRBV19; abundance: -; j_gene: TRBJ2-3; CDR3nt: TGTGCCAGTAGTATGTTGGGACTCGCTAGCACAGATACGCAGTATTTT; CDR3aa: CASSMLGLASTDTQYF
d_gene: -; v_gene: TRBV10-3; abundance: many; j_gene: TRBJ1-1; CDR3nt: TGTGCCATCGCCAATGGGGGGACTGAAGCTTTCTTT; CDR3aa: CAIANGGTEAFF
d_gene: TRBD1; v_gene: TRBV6-2/TRBV6-3; abundance: many; j_gene: TRBJ2-5; CDR3nt: TGTGCCAGCAGCCCGAGGACAGGGGGCCGGGAGACCCAGTACTTC; CDR3aa: CASSPRTGGRETQYF
d_gene: TRBD1; v_gene: TRBV4-1; abundance: many; j_gene: TRBJ1-1; CDR3nt: TGCGCCAGCAGCCCCCGGGACAGGGCCGGCACTGAAGCTTTCTTT; CDR3aa: CASSPRDRAGTEAFF
d_gene: -; v_gene: TRBV2; abundance: once; j_gene: TRBJ2-1; CDR3nt: TGTGCCAGCAGTGCTAGTGATGGGTCAAGCTCCTACAATGAGCAGTTCTTC; CDR3aa: CASSASDGSSSYNEQFF
d_gene: -; v_gene: TRBV5-1; abundance: many; j_gene: TRBJ1-1; CDR3nt: TGCGCCAGCAGCTTGGCCGACACCGCGGACACTGAAGCTTTCTTT; CDR3aa: CASSLADTADTEAFF
d_gene: -; v_gene: TRBV5-1; abundance: many; j_gene: TRBJ2-3; CDR3nt: TGCGCCAGCAGCTGGGTCAGCGACCGCGATACGCAGTATTTT; CDR3aa: CASSWVSDRDTQYF
d_gene: -; v_gene: TRBV19; abundance: -; j_gene: TRBJ2-7; CDR3nt: TGTGCCAGTAGTCACGTCTCGTCAGCTAACTACGAGCAGTACTTC; CDR3aa: CASSHVSSANYEQYF
d_gene: -; v_gene: TRBV7-9; abundance: few; j_gene: TRBJ1-6; CDR3nt: TGTGCCAGCAGCAATATAAATAGTTCACCCCTCCACTTT; CDR3aa: CASSNINSSPLHF
d_gene: -; v_gene: TRBV20-1; abundance: few; j_gene: TRBJ1-5; CDR3nt: TGCAGTGCTAGAAAAGGGGAGTCCTCCTACAATGAGCCCCAGCATTTT; CDR3aa: CSARKGESSYNEPQHF
d_gene: TRBD1; v_gene: TRBV19; abundance: -; j_gene: TRBJ1-2; CDR3nt: TGTGCCAGCACAACTAGAGGGGGCGTCGAAGGCTACACCTTC; CDR3aa: CASTTRGGVEGYTF
d_gene: TRBD1; v_gene: TRBV6-5; abundance: many; j_gene: TRBJ2-3; CDR3nt: TGTGCCAGCAGTAAGGGGGCCGAGAACACAGATACGCAGTATTTT; CDR3aa: CASSKGAENTDTQYF
d_gene: -; v_gene: TRBV20-1; abundance: -; j_gene: TRBJ1-2; CDR3nt: TGCAGTGCTCGCGCAGAAGGTGGCTACACCTTC; CDR3aa: CSARAEGGYTF
d_gene: -; v_gene: TRBV11-2; abundance: -; j_gene: TRBJ2-5; CDR3nt: TGTGCCAGCAGCCAGAGAGTTTACCAAGAGACCCAGTACTTC; CDR3aa: CASSQRVYQETQYF
d_gene: -; v_gene: TRBV11-3; abundance: -; j_gene: TRBJ2-5; CDR3nt: TGTGCCACCGCCCCCAGTTCAACGAGAGAGACCCAGTACTTC; CDR3aa: CATAPSSTRETQYF
d_gene: TRBD2; v_gene: TRBV12-3/TRBV12-4; abundance: many; j_gene: TRBJ2-2; CDR3nt: TGTGCCAGCAGTCCCCGGGGTAGCGGGTACGCGAACACCGGGGAGCTGTTTTTT; CDR3aa: CASSPRGSGYANTGELFF
d_gene: -; v_gene: TRBV9; abundance: many; j_gene: TRBJ2-1; CDR3nt: TGTGCCAGCAGCGTAGTCTCCGGGACTCCTCTCAATGAGCAGTTCTTC; CDR3aa: CASSVVSGTPLNEQFF
d_gene: TRBD1; v_gene: TRBV19; abundance: -; j_gene: TRBJ1-2; CDR3nt: TGTGCCAGTAGTCGCCGGGACAGGGTTGGTGGCTACACCTTC; CDR3aa: CASSRRDRVGGYTF
d_gene: -; v_gene: TRBV2; abundance: few; j_gene: TRBJ2-1; CDR3nt: TGTGCCACCCCTCGAGACAATGAGCAGTTCTTC; CDR3aa: CATPRDNEQFF
d_gene: TRBD2; v_gene: TRBV19; abundance: many; j_gene: TRBJ2-1; CDR3nt: TGTGCCAGTAGTATAGACCCGGGACTAGCGGGTAACAATGAGCAGTTCTTC; CDR3aa: CASSIDPGLAGNNEQFF
d_gene: -; v_gene: TRBV24-1; abundance: -; j_gene: TRBJ2-7; CDR3nt: TGTGCCACCAGTGATTCGGACGGGAACCCCGAGCAGTACTTC; CDR3aa: CATSDSDGNPEQYF
d_gene: -; v_gene: TRBV20-1; abundance: -; j_gene: TRBJ2-7; CDR3nt: TGCAGTGCTAGAGATCCAGGGGTCGATTATGACGAGCAGTACTTC; CDR3aa: CSARDPGVDYDEQYF
d_gene: -; v_gene: TRBV29-1; abundance: -; j_gene: TRBJ1-2; CDR3nt: TGCAGCCCCCTTTGGACATACCACAACTATGGCTACACCTTC; CDR3aa: CSPLWTYHNYGYTF
d_gene: TRBD2; v_gene: TRBV6-2/TRBV6-3; abundance: -; j_gene: TRBJ2-1; CDR3nt: TGTGCCAGCAGCTACGGGGCTGGGGAGGGCGATGAGCAGTTCTTC; CDR3aa: CASSYGAGEGDEQFF